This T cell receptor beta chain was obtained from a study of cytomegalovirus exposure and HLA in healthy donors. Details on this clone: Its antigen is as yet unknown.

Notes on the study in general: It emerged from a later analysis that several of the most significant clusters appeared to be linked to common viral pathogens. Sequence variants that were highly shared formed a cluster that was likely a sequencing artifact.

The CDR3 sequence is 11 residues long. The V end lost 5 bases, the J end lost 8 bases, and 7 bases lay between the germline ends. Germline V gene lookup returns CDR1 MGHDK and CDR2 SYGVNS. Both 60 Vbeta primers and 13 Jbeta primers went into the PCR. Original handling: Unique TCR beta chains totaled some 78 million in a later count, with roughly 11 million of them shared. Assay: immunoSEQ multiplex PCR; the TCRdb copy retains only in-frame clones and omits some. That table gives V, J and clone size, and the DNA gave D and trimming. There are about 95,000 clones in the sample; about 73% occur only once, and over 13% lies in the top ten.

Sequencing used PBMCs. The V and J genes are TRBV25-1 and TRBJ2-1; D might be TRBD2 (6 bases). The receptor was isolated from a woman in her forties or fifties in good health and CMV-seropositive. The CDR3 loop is CASSWGDEQFF. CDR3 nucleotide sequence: TGTGCCAGCAGTTGGGGGGATGAGCAGTTCTTC. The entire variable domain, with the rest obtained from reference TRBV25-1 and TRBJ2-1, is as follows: EADIYQTPRYLVIGTGKKITLECSQTMGHDKMYWYQQDPGMELHLIHYSYGVNSTEKGDLSSESTVSRIRTEHFPLTLESARPSHTSQYLCASSWGDEQFFGPGTRLTVL.